The 8 T cell receptor beta chains below come from one sample, sequenced in a study. TCRdb analysed the 5' RACE reads with MiXCR anew, one entry per CDR3 protein. Of tens of thousands of distinct CDR3 sequences in the sample, 28% were seen once. The source material was tumor-infiltrating memory CD4+ T cells sorted from the breast tumor. Subset meaning: memory CD4+ T cells, CD4+CD45RO+CD25-. All receptors come from a female donor with breast cancer.

The table lists this clonotype with a few counts. V and J are TRBV7-9 and TRBJ1-2, with D perhaps TRBD1 (5 bases). V gave up 3 bases and J gave up 4 bases, with 15 bases separating them. CDR3 length: 15 amino acids. Germline V gives CDR1 SEHNR, CDR2 FQNEAQ (reference sequence). The CDR3 DNA reads as TGTGCCAGCAGCTTCGGAACAAGGGGCACCTATGGCTACACCTTC. As protein: CASSFGTRGTYGYTF.

This clonotype was picked up many times. The rearrangement links TRBV6-5 to TRBJ1-2, with D tentatively TRBD1 (6 bases). Germline V gene lookup returns CDR1 MNHEY and CDR2 SVGAGI. V was clipped by 0 bases and J by 2 bases, with 10 bases between them. The CDR3 has 15 residues. The CDR3: CASSYSNRGNYGYTF. The DNA of the CDR3 is TGTGCCAGCAGTTACTCGAATAGGGGGAACTATGGCTACACCTTC.

V and J are TRBV20-1 and TRBJ1-5; the D gene is possibly TRBD1 (5 bases). Per the germline V gene, CDR1 is DFQATT and CDR2 is SNEGSKA (reference sequence). This CDR3 region has 15 residues. V was cut by 6 bases and J by 4 bases, with 19 bases left in between. The CDR3 spells CSARRAGGLNQPQHF. DNA for the CDR3: TGCAGTGCCCGCAGGGCGGGAGGGCTAAATCAGCCCCAGCATTTT.

DNA for the CDR3: TGTGCCAGCAGTGAACTCGGGACCCGATCGCTCTTTGGGTACACCTTC. This translates into CASSELGTRSLFGYTF. This chain joins TRBV6-1 and TRBJ1-2; perhaps TRBD1 as D (5 bases). The CDR3 contains 16 residues. Germline V gives CDR1 MNHNS, CDR2 SASEGT. V lost 2 bases to trimming and J lost 11 bases, with 24 bases between them.

The V call is TRBV12-3 or TRBV12-4, the J call TRBJ2-2; D might be TRBD1 or TRBD2, each matching 6 bases. The CDR3 consists of 14 residues. Deletions cut 6 bases from V and 6 bases from J, with 14 bases between. Written as DNA, the CDR3 is TGTGCCAGCAGCTTTATAGGGGGGTCCGGGGAGCTGTTTTTT. Its protein product is CASSFIGGSGELFF.

The gene calls are TRBV20-1 and TRBJ2-7; TRBD1 aligns across 8 bases. The CDR3 runs 15 residues. Trimming cost V 3 bases and J 5 bases; bases outside gene matches: 12. Germline V lookup: CDR1 DFQATT, CDR2 SNEGSKA (reference sequence). The CDR3 here is CSASFRDRPRNEQYF. The CDR3 coding sequence is TGCAGTGCTAGTTTTAGGGACAGGCCAAGGAACGAGCAGTACTTC.

The genes are TRBV9 and TRBJ2-2; D call uncertain. Germline assignment: CDR1 SGDLS and CDR2 YYNGEE. The CDR3 runs to 15 residues. V shed 1 base and J shed 4 bases, with 11 bases lying between them. CDR3: CASSVSGLSTGELFF. The CDR3 nucleotides read TGTGCCAGCAGCGTATCTGGTCTGAGCACCGGGGAGCTGTTTTTT.

The chain uses TRBV5-1 and TRBJ2-3; D is undetermined. The CDR3 is 14 amino acids. V was shortened by 4 bases and J by 3 bases, with 12 bases between the two germline ends. Looked up from germline, CDR1 is SGHRS and CDR2 is YFSETQ. CDR3 sequence (DNA): TGCGCCAGCAGCCCAAACCCGGCTACAGATACGCAGTATTTT. It is translated as CASSPNPATDTQYF.